This passage covers 21 T cell receptor beta chains from one sample sequenced in a study of beta chain features in type 1 diabetes. Isolated RNA was reverse transcribed in full, so expressed TCRB transcripts were sequenced. Libraries were prepared by immunoSEQ multiplex PCR; TCRdb keeps only in-frame clonotypes and omits some of them. Of fewer than 500,000 clones listed, over 11% are singletons. The sample consisted of naive CD4+ T cells from blood. The receptors originated from a man under 40 in good health.

This rearrangement joins TRBV5-1 to TRBJ2-6; no firm D call. CDR1 is SGHRS, CDR2 YFSETQ, per germline. Between the trimmed V and J ends, which lost 8 bases and 0 bases, there was a span of 9 bases. The CDR3 loop spans 14 amino acids. Here the CDR3 DNA reads TGCGCCAGTGGGGTAAGCTCTGGGGCCAACGTCCTGACTTTC. Translation: CASGVSSGANVLTF.

The rearrangement uses TRBV7-8 and TRBJ2-3; 10 nucleotides align to TRBD2. CDR1 SGHVS and CDR2 FQNEAQ come from the germline V gene. The CDR3 runs 15 residues. J gave up 9 bases and V 6 bases, and 12 bases lay outside the gene matches. CDR3 DNA: TGTGCCAGCAGGGATAGCGGGGGGATTCGGGGCACGCAGTATTTT. Protein sequence: CASRDSGGIRGTQYF.

The genes are TRBV7-2 and TRBJ2-3; D remains ambiguous. Per germline, CDR1 SGHTA and CDR2 FQGNSA. The V gene lost 6 bases and the J gene lost 2 bases, with 12 bases spanning the gap. CDR3 length: 14 amino acids. CDR3 DNA: TGTGCCAGCAGGAGGTGGACCGCCACAGATACGCAGTATTTT. Translated: CASRRWTATDTQYF.

Note on this clone: A clone one base away is much larger, so this may be a read error. Other DNA sequences in this sample translate to the same CDR3. The chain employs TRBV7-2 and TRBJ2-5; no reliable D call. V was cut by 6 bases and J by 3 bases, with 5 bases left in between. This CDR3 spans 11 amino acids. Germline loops: CDR1 SGHTA, CDR2 FQGNSA. Here the CDR3 reads CASSLKETQYF. For the CDR3, the DNA is TGTGCCAGCAGTTTAAAAGAGACCCAGTACTTC.

There are a few counts of this clone. This chain joins TRBV7-9 and TRBJ2-5, with D possibly being TRBD1 (6 bases). The CDR3 spans 14 residues. The ends were cut back, 0 bases at V and 5 bases at J, with 10 bases in the middle. Germline values: CDR1 SEHNR, CDR2 FQNEAQ (reference sequence). In nucleotides, the CDR3 is TGTGCCAGCAGCTTAGCTTGGCAGGGGGAGACCCAGTACTTC. It specifies CASSLAWQGETQYF.

This clone was seen once. The V call is TRBV23-1, the J call TRBJ2-7; D is possibly TRBD2 (6 bases). TRBV23-1 carries the ORF label, with uncertain function. Trimming cost V 3 bases and J 7 bases, with 25 bases left between them. The CDR3 is made up of 17 amino acids. CDR3 sequence: CASSHPFRNGGEGEQYV. The CDR3 nucleotides are TGCGCCAGCAGTCATCCGTTTAGGAACGGAGGGGAAGGGGAGCAGTACGTC.

The rearrangement links TRBV4-3 to TRBJ2-5; D remains unclear. The germline V gene has CDR1 LGHNA and CDR2 YSLEER. CDR3 length equals 14 residues. Trimming took off 0 bases at V and 1 base at J, with 6 bases between the two ends. CDR3 amino acids: CASSQDRFQETQYF. CDR3 nucleotide sequence: TGCGCCAGCAGCCAAGACAGGTTCCAAGAGACCCAGTACTTC.

This clone was observed a few times. V gene TRBV29-1 combines with J gene TRBJ2-2; TRBD1 matches at 7 bases. Germline CDR1 SQVTM, CDR2 ANQGSEA. This CDR3 contains 14 residues. V shed 7 bases and J 4 bases; nucleotides not matched to a gene: 9. The CDR3: CSGQGTVPTGELFF. The CDR3 DNA follows: TGCAGCGGCCAAGGGACAGTCCCCACCGGGGAGCTGTTTTTT.

This chain connects TRBV25-1 to TRBJ2-1; TRBD1 matches at 7 bases. The CDR3 covers 15 residues. Germline V gives CDR1 MGHDK, CDR2 SYGVNS. J gave up 4 bases and V 5 bases, and 8 bases lay outside the gene matches. For the CDR3, the DNA is TGTGCCAGCAGTCGTCCAGGGGGAATATACAATGAGCAGTTCTTC. This codes for CASSRPGGIYNEQFF.

This clone was detected only a few times. A junction boundary mismatches the germline segment, possibly from a read error. The chain joins TRBV29-1 to TRBJ1-2; D possibly corresponds to TRBD1 (5 bases). This CDR3 is 12 amino acids long. Germline V lookup: CDR1 SQVTM, CDR2 ANQGSEA. Here the CDR3 reads CSVEPPGPTQGF. CDR3 DNA: TGCAGCGTTGAACCCCCTGGGCCGACTCAGGGCTTC.

The chain is built from TRBV19 and TRBJ2-3; TRBD2 agrees at 7 bases. The CDR3 length is 12 residues. CDR1 and CDR2 (germline): LNHDA, SQIVND (reference sequence). Losses at the gene ends were 4 bases for V and 6 bases for J; bases not matched to a gene: 1. The chain's CDR3 is CASSRGGDTQYF. For the CDR3, the DNA is TGTGCCAGTAGTAGGGGAGGGGATACGCAGTATTTT.

This clone has a handful of counts. This chain connects TRBV9 to TRBJ2-3; D uncertain. The CDR3 extends over 13 amino acids. Trimming removed 4 bases from V and 0 bases from J, with 6 bases in between. Germline loops: CDR1 SGDLS, CDR2 YYNGEE. The CDR3 bases are TGTGCCAGCAGCTCGACTAGCACAGATACGCAGTATTTT. The encoded protein is CASSSTSTDTQYF.

This clone was seen more than once but under ten times. The chain links TRBV2 to TRBJ2-7; 8 nucleotides match TRBD2. CDR1 SNHLY and CDR2 FYNNEI come from the germline V gene. V was clipped by 2 bases and J by 6 bases; unmatched bases: 6. The CDR3 loop spans 14 amino acids. In DNA form, the CDR3 reads TGTGCCAGCAGTGAACGAGCGGGAGCTGCCGAGCAGTACGTC. Translating gives CASSERAGAAEQYV.

V gene TRBV6-5 combines with J gene TRBJ1-1, with D unresolved. The CDR3 is made up of 13 amino acids. Germline loops: CDR1 MNHEY, CDR2 SVGAGI. V lost 8 bases, J lost 0 bases, and 10 bases lay in between. This CDR3 is CASRRALNTEAFF. Written as DNA, the CDR3 is TGTGCCAGCCGGCGGGCCCTGAACACTGAAGCTTTCTTT.

This clone turned up a few times. This rearrangement joins TRBV25-1 to TRBJ2-3; D uncertain. In germline, CDR1 is MGHDK, CDR2 SYGVNS. CDR3 length equals 12 residues. V was pared by 4 bases and J by 5 bases, with 7 bases between. Here the CDR3 reads CASSVLVDTQYF. DNA for the CDR3: TGTGCCAGCAGTGTTCTAGTAGATACGCAGTATTTT.

This clone was counted between two and nine times. The junction differs from germline at one of its ends, possibly a read error. The chain has TRBV28 and TRBJ1-2; 7 nucleotides match TRBD1. This CDR3 comprises 12 residues. Germline loops: CDR1 MDHEN, CDR2 SYDVKM. The CDR3 nucleotides are TGTGCCAGCGGTTTGACAGGGACTGGCTACACCTTC. It encodes CASGLTGTGYTF.

Here the CDR3 DNA reads TGTGCCAGCAGTGGAATGGGAAGGAAGGAGACCCAGTACTTC. Translating gives CASSGMGRKETQYF. The chain employs TRBV6-6 and TRBJ2-5; D call uncertain. Germline lookup yields CDR1 MNHNY and CDR2 SVGAGI (reference sequence). V lost 5 bases to trimming and J lost 5 bases, with 15 bases between them. The CDR3 has 14 residues.

The chain employs TRBV5-1 and TRBJ2-4; TRBD1 aligns across 8 bases. The germline CDR1 and CDR2 sequences are SGHRS and YFSETQ. J lost 1 base, V lost 0 bases, and 9 bases had no gene match. There are 18 residues in the CDR3. In DNA form, the CDR3 reads TGCGCCAGCAGCTTGGCCCCTTCAGGGGGCATGGCCAAAAACATTCAGTACTTC. Its translation is CASSLAPSGGMAKNIQYF.

The chain is built from TRBV5-4 and TRBJ1-1; weak D call: TRBD1 (5 bases). The CDR3 sequence is 15 residues long. V lost 4 bases and J lost 6, with 19 bases in between. Looked up from germline, CDR1 is SGHNT and CDR2 is YYREEE (reference sequence). The CDR3 DNA reads TGTGCCAGCAGCAACCCGGGCAGGGAGTTAGCTGAAGCTTTCTTT. Translated: CASSNPGRELAEAFF.

This clone was observed a few times. The chain combines TRBV6-7 with TRBJ1-2, with no clear D. TRBV6-7 is noted as an ORF with a role that remains uncertain. This CDR3 is 16 amino acids long. Trimming removed 0 bases at V and 1 base at J, with 12 bases between. The CDR3 loop is CASSYSNSHNNYGYTF. CDR3 sequence (DNA): TGTGCCAGCAGTTACTCAAACAGCCATAATAACTATGGCTACACCTTC.

The sample holds a few counts of this clone. The chain is built from TRBV5-6 and TRBJ1-2; 9 nucleotides match TRBD1. CDR1 and CDR2 from the germline V gene are SGHDT and YYEEEE. The trim removed 4 bases at V and 7 bases at J, leaving 8 bases unmatched. The CDR3 consists of 14 residues. The DNA of the CDR3 is TGTGCCAGCAGCACCGACCGGACAGGGGCTGGCTACACCTTC. Translating it yields CASSTDRTGAGYTF.